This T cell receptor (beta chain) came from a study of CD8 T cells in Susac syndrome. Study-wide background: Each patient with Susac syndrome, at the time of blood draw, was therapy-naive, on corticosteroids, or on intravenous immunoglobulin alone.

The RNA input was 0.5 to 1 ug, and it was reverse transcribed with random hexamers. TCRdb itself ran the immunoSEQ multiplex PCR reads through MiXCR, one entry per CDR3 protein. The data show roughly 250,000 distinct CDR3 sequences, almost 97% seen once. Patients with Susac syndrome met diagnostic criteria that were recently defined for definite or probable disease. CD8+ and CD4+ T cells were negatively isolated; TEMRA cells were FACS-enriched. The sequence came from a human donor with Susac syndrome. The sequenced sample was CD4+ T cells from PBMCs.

This CDR3 reads CATSFAKTQYF. The DNA for the CDR3 is TGTGCCACCAGTTTCGCGAAGACCCAGTACTTC. The chain employs TRBV24-1 and TRBJ2-5, with unresolved D. V was clipped by 6 bases and J by 6 bases, with 7 bases between them. The CDR3 extends over 11 amino acids. Germline V CDR1 and CDR2: KGHDR, SFDVKD.